A selection of T cell receptor beta chains follows, all from one sample in a study of radiation and T cells in renal cell carcinoma. Generated by immunoSEQ multiplex PCR, the TCRdb table keeps only in-frame clones and is missing some. This table holds about 65,000 clones, roughly four fifths found once. Sequenced material: blood, taken from a patient whose treatment included radiotherapy and nephrectomy. These receptors came from a man aged 55 to 70 with renal cell carcinoma. Both conserved end residues are part of each CDR3. The D gene is left open where the match is weak. Size is omitted from some rows. Given values are once, few, many or a class for expanded clones.

J gene: TRBJ1-3
D gene: TRBD1
V gene: TRBV5-4
clone size: NA
CDR3 protein: CASSSPGQDSGNTIYF
CDR3 DNA: TGTGCCAGCAGCTCCCCGGGACAGGACTCTGGAAACACCATATATTTT

J gene: TRBJ1-2
D gene: TRBD1
V gene: TRBV30
clone size: NA
CDR3 protein: CAWREGTAADYGYTF
CDR3 DNA: TGTGCCTGGAGGGAGGGGACAGCAGCCGACTATGGCTACACCTTC

J gene: TRBJ1-5
D gene: TRBD1
V gene: TRBV6-5
clone size: NA
CDR3 protein: CASSTGAGQPQHF
CDR3 DNA: TGTGCCAGCAGCACAGGGGCCGGACAGCCCCAGCATTTT

J gene: TRBJ1-1
D gene: TRBD1
V gene: TRBV18
clone size: NA
CDR3 protein: CASSLQWTGGNTEAFF
CDR3 DNA: TGTGCCAGCTCACTACAATGGACAGGTGGGAACACTGAAGCTTTCTTT

J gene: TRBJ2-7
D gene: TRBD2
V gene: TRBV27
clone size: NA
CDR3 protein: CASSSYRGGYEQYF
CDR3 DNA: TGTGCCAGCAGTAGCTATCGGGGGGGATACGAGCAGTACTTC

J gene: TRBJ2-3
D gene: TRBD2
V gene: TRBV7-2
clone size: NA
CDR3 protein: CASSLVRLAGASDTQYF
CDR3 DNA: TGTGCCAGCAGCTTAGTCCGGCTAGCGGGAGCTTCAGATACGCAGTATTTT

J gene: TRBJ2-2
D gene: TRBD1
V gene: TRBV7-3
clone size: NA
CDR3 protein: CASSLTPGQGVSGELFF
CDR3 DNA: TGTGCCAGCAGCTTAACTCCGGGACAGGGCGTTTCCGGGGAGCTGTTTTTT

J gene: TRBJ2-3
D gene: NA
V gene: TRBV5-5
clone size: NA
CDR3 protein: CASSLNGRTGTDTQYF
CDR3 DNA: TGTGCCAGCAGCTTGAACGGGCGCACCGGCACAGATACGCAGTATTTT

J gene: TRBJ1-2
D gene: NA
V gene: TRBV7-3
clone size: NA
CDR3 protein: CASSLNAGGNYGYTF
CDR3 DNA: TGTGCCAGCAGCTTAAATGCCGGGGGTAACTATGGCTACACCTTC

J gene: TRBJ1-1
D gene: NA
V gene: TRBV14
clone size: few
CDR3 protein: CASSRGLLGTEAFF
CDR3 DNA: TGTGCCAGCAGCCGGGGACTCCTGGGCACTGAAGCTTTCTTT

J gene: TRBJ2-1
D gene: NA
V gene: TRBV27
clone size: NA
CDR3 protein: CASTRDPNYNEQFF
CDR3 DNA: TGTGCCAGCACCCGAGACCCAAACTACAATGAGCAGTTCTTC

J gene: TRBJ2-5
D gene: TRBD2
V gene: TRBV2
clone size: NA
CDR3 protein: CASTATSPRETQYF
CDR3 DNA: TGTGCCAGCACCGCGACTAGCCCTCGGGAGACCCAGTACTTC

J gene: TRBJ1-2
D gene: TRBD1
V gene: TRBV5-1
clone size: NA
CDR3 protein: CASSTQGELDGYTF
CDR3 DNA: TGCGCCAGCAGCACACAGGGGGAGCTGGATGGCTACACCTTC

J gene: TRBJ2-6
D gene: NA
V gene: TRBV6-1
clone size: once
CDR3 protein: CASSEGLVDGAGANVLTF
CDR3 DNA: TGTGCCAGCAGCGAAGGGTTGGTAGACGGGGCTGGGGCCAACGTCCTGACTTTC

J gene: TRBJ2-7
D gene: TRBD1
V gene: TRBV6-5
clone size: few
CDR3 protein: CASSYSQGAYEQYF
CDR3 DNA: TGTGCCAGCAGTTACTCTCAGGGGGCCTACGAGCAGTACTTC

J gene: TRBJ1-6
D gene: NA
V gene: TRBV4-3
clone size: NA
CDR3 protein: CASSQDGVNSPLHF
CDR3 DNA: TGCGCCAGCAGCCAAGATGGAGTAAATTCACCCCTCCACTTT

J gene: TRBJ2-1
D gene: NA
V gene: TRBV4-2
clone size: NA
CDR3 protein: CASSQGRDKVDNEQFF
CDR3 DNA: TGTGCCAGCAGCCAAGGCAGGGATAAGGTTGACAATGAGCAGTTCTTC

J gene: TRBJ2-1
D gene: NA
V gene: TRBV27
clone size: NA
CDR3 protein: CASTSGDSYNEQFF
CDR3 DNA: TGTGCCAGCACCAGCGGCGACTCCTACAATGAGCAGTTCTTC